This paragraph covers one T cell receptor beta chain sequence. Its antigen is unidentified. This record belongs to a study of T cell repertoires in ileal Crohn's disease. General study points: Clonality above 26.8% at surgery always came with endoscopic recurrence. High-frequency clones were more common in sorted CD8 than CD4 cells.

Patients were adults with ileal or ileocolonic Crohn's disease needing resection. Roughly 500 nanograms of biopsy DNA per sample underwent TCRB immunosequencing. Data came from immunoSEQ multiplex PCR; TCRdb stores just in-frame clones and leaves some out. The table includes 5,500 to 8,500 clones, roughly 70% detected once. Source material: ileal tissue. The TCR originated in an adult with Crohn's disease.

The CDR3 is CASSRLMGLAGGRGQETQYF. The CDR3 nucleotides are TGCGCCAGCAGCCGACTGATGGGACTAGCGGGGGGGCGGGGACAAGAGACCCAGTACTTC. The V gene is TRBV4-1, the J gene TRBJ2-5; 16 bases align to TRBD2. This CDR3 comprises 20 residues. V shed 4 bases, J shed 2 bases, and the junction held 13 bases outside the gene matches. CDR1 and CDR2 (germline): MGHRA, YSYEKL.